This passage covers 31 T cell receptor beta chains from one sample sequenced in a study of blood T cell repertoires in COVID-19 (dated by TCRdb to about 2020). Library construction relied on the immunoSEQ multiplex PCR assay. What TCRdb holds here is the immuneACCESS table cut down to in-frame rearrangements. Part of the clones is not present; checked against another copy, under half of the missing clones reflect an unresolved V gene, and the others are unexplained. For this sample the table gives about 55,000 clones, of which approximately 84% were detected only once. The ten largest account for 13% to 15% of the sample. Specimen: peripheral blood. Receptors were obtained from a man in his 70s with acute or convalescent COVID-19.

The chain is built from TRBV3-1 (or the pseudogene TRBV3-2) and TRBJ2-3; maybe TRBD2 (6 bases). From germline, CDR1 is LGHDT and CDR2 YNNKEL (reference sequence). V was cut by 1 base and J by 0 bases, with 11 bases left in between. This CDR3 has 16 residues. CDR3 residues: CASSQVRRGSTDTQYF. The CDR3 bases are TGTGCCAGCAGCCAAGTTAGGCGGGGAAGCACAGATACGCAGTATTTT.

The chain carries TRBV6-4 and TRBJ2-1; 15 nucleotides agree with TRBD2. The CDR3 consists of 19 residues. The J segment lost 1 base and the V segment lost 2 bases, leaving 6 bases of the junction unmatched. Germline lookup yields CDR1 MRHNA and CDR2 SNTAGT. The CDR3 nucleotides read TGTGCCAGCAGTGACAGTGTTGGGACTAGCGGGAGGTCCTACAATGAGCAGTTCTTC. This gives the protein CASSDSVGTSGRSYNEQFF.

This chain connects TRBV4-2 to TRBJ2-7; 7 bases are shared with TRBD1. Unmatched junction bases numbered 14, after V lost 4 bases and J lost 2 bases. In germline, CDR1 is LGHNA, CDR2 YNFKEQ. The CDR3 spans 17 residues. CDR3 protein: CASSLSPRTGSTYEQYF. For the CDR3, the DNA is TGTGCCAGCAGCCTTTCACCTCGGACAGGTAGCACCTACGAGCAGTACTTC.

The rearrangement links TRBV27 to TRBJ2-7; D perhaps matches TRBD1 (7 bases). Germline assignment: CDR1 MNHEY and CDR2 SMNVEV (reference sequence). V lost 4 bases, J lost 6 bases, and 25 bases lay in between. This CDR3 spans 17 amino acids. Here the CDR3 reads CASSSYPRQGGIGEQYF. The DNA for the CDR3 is TGTGCCAGCAGTTCTTACCCCCGGCAGGGGGGTATTGGCGAGCAGTACTTC.

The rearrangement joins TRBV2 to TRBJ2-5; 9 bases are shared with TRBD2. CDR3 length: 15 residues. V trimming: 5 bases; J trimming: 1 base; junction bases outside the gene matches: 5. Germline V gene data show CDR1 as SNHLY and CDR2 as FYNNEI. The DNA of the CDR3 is TGTGCCAGCAGTTTCGCTAGCGGGACCCAAGAGACCCAGTACTTC. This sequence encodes CASSFASGTQETQYF. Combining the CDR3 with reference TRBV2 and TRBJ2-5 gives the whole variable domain EPEVTQTPSHQVTQMGQEVILRCVPISNHLYFYWYRQILGQKVEFLVSFYNNEISEKSEIFDDQFSVERPDGSNFTLKIRSTKLEDSAMYFCASSFASGTQETQYFGPGTRLLVL.

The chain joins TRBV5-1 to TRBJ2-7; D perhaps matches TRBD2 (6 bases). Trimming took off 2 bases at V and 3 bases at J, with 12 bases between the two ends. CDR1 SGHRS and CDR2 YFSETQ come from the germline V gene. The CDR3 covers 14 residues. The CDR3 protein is CASSFQGGIYEQYF. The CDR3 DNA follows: TGCGCCAGCAGCTTCCAGGGCGGGATCTACGAGCAGTACTTC.

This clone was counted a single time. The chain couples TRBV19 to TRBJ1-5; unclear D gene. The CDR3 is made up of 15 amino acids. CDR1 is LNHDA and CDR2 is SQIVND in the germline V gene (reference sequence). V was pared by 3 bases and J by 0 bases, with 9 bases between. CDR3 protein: CASSMQVFSNQPQHF. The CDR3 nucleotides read TGTGCCAGTAGTATGCAGGTATTTAGCAATCAGCCCCAGCATTTT. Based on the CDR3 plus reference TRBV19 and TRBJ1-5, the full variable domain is DGGITQSPKYLFRKEGQNVTLSCEQNLNHDAMYWYRQDPGQGLRLIYYSQIVNDFQKGDIAEGYSVSREKKESFPLTVTSAQKNPTAFYLCASSMQVFSNQPQHFGDGTRLSIL.

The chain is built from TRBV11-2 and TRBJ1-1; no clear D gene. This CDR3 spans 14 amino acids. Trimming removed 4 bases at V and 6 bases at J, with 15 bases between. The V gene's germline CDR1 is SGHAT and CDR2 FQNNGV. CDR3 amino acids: CASSWRTSGSEAFF. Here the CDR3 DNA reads TGTGCCAGCAGCTGGAGGACCTCGGGCTCTGAAGCTTTCTTT.

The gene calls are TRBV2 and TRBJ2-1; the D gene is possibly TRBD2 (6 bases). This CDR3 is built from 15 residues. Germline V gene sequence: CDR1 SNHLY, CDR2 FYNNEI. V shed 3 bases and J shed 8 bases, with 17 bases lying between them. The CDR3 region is CASSEEGQGIYEQFF. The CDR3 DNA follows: TGTGCCAGCAGTGAGGAGGGCCAGGGTATCTATGAGCAGTTCTTC.

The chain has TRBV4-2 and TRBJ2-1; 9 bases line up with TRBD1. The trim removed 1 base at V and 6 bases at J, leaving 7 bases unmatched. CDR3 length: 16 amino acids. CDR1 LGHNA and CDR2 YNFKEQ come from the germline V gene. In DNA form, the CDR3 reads TGTGCCAGCAGCCAAGTAAAACAGGGGGCTGGCAATGAGCAGTTCTTC. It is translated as CASSQVKQGAGNEQFF.

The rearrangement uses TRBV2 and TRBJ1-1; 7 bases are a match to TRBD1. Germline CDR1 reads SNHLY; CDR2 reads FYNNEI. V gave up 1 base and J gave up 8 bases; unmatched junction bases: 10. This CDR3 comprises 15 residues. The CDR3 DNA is TGTGCCAGCAGTGAAGAGTCACAGGGGATGGGGGAAGCTTTCTTT. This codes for CASSEESQGMGEAFF.

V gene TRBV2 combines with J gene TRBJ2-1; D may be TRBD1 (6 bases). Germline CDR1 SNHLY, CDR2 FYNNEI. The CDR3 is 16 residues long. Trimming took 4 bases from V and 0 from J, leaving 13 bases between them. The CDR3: CASSGTALSSYNEQFF. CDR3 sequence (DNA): TGTGCCAGCAGTGGGACAGCCCTGAGCTCCTACAATGAGCAGTTCTTC.

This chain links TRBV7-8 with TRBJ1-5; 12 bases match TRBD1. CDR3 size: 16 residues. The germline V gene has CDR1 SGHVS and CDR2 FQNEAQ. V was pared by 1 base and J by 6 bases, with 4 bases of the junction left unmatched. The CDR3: CASSLVGQGAGQPQHF. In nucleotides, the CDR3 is TGTGCCAGCAGCTTAGTGGGACAGGGGGCCGGTCAGCCCCAGCATTTT.

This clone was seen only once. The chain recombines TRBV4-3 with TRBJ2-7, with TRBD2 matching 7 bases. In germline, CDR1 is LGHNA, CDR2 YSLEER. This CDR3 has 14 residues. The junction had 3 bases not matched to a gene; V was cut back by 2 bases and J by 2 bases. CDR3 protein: CASSQQAGTYEQYF. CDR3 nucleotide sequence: TGCGCCAGCAGCCAACAAGCGGGGACCTACGAGCAGTACTTC.

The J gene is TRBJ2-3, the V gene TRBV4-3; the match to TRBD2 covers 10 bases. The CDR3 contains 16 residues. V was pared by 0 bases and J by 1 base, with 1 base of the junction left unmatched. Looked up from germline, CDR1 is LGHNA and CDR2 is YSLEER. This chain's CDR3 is CASSQDGTSGTDTQYF. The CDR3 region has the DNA TGCGCCAGCAGCCAAGATGGGACTAGCGGCACAGATACGCAGTATTTT.

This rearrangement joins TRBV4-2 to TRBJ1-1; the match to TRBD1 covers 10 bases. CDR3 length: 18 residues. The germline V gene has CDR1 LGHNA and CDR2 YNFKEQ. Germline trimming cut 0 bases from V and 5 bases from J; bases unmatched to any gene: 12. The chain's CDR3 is CASSQDPGDRGYGTEAFF. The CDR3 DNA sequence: TGTGCCAGCAGCCAAGATCCGGGGGACAGGGGATATGGAACTGAAGCTTTCTTT.

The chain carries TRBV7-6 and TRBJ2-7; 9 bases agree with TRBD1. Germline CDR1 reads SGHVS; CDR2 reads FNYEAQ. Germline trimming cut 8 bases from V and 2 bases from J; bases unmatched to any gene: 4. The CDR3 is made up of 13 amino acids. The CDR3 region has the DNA TGTGCCAGCGCCCGGGACAGGGCCTACGAGCAGTACTTC. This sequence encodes CASARDRAYEQYF.

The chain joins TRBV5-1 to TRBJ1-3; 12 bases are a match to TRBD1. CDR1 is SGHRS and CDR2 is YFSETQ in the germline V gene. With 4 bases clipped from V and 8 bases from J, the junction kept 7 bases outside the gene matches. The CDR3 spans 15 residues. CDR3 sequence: CASSMGQGAVDTIYF. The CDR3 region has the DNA TGCGCCAGCAGCATGGGACAGGGGGCCGTCGACACCATATATTTT.

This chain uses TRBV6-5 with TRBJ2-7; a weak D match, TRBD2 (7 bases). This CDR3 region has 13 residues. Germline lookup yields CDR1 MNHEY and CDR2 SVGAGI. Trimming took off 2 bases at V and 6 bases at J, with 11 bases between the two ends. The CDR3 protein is CASSYEGGGEQYV. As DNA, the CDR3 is TGTGCCAGCAGTTACGAGGGGGGGGGCGAGCAGTACGTC.

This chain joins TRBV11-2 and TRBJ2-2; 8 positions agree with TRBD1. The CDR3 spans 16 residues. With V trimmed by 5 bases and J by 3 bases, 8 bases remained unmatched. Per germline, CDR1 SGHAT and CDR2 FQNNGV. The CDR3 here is CASSGLGQGYTGELFF. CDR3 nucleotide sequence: TGTGCCAGCAGCGGCCTAGGACAGGGCTACACCGGGGAGCTGTTTTTT. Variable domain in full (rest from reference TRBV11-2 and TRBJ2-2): EAGVAQSPRYKIIEKRQSVAFWCNPISGHATLYWYQQILGQGPKLLIQFQNNGVVDDSQLPKDRFSAERLKGVDSTLKIQPAKLEDSAVYLCASSGLGQGYTGELFFGEGSRLTVL.

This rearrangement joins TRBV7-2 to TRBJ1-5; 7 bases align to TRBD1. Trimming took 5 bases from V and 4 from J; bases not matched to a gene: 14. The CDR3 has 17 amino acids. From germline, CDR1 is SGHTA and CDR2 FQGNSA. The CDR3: CASSPSLGTEANQPQHF. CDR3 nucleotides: TGTGCCAGCAGCCCAAGTTTGGGGACAGAAGCAAATCAGCCCCAGCATTTT.

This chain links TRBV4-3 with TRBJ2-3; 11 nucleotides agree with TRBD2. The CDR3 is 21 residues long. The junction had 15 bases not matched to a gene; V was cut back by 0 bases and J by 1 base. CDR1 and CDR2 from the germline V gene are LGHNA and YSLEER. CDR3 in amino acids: CASSQDTARTSGPRGTDTQYF. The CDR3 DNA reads TGCGCCAGCAGCCAAGATACCGCCCGGACTAGCGGGCCCCGGGGCACAGATACGCAGTATTTT.

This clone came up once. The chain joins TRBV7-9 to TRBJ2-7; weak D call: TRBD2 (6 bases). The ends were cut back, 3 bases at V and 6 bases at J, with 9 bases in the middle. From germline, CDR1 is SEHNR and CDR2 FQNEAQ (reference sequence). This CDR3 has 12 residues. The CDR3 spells CASSFMGGEQYF. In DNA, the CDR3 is TGTGCCAGCAGCTTTATGGGGGGCGAGCAGTACTTC.

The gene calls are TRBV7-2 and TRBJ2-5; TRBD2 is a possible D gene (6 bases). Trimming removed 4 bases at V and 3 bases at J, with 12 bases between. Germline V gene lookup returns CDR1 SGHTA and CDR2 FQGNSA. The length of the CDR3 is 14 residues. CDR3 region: CASSSPGRKETQYF. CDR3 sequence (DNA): TGTGCCAGCAGCTCGCCGGGGAGGAAAGAGACCCAGTACTTC.

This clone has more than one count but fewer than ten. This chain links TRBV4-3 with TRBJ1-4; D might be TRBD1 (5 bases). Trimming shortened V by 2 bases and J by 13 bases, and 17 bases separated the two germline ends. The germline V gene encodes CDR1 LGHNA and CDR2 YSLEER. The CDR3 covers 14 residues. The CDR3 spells CASSQMTQGSGLFF. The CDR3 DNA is TGCGCCAGCAGCCAAATGACTCAGGGCAGTGGACTGTTTTTT.

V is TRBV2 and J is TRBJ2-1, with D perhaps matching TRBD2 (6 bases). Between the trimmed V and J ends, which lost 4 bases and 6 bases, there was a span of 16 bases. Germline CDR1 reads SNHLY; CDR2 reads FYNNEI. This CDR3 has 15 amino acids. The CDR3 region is CASSGGVRTANEQFF. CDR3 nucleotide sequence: TGTGCCAGCAGTGGGGGGGTCCGGACGGCCAATGAGCAGTTCTTC.

CDR3 sequence (DNA): TGTGCCAGCAGCGTGGGGGGACAGGGGTGGGGCTACACCTTC. It codes for CASSVGGQGWGYTF. This chain links TRBV7-2 with TRBJ1-2; 10 bases match TRBD1. The germline CDR1 and CDR2 sequences are SGHTA and FQGNSA. The CDR3 contains 14 residues. J was trimmed by 8 bases and V by 5 bases; bases with no gene match: 8.

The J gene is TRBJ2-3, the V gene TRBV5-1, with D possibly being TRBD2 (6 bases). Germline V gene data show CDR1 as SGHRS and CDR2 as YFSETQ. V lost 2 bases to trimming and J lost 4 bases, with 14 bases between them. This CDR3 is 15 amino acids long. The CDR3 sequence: CASSFSGAMADTQYF. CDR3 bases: TGCGCCAGCAGCTTTTCGGGAGCGATGGCAGATACGCAGTATTTT.

The chain's CDR3 is CASSLRGGYEQYF. In nucleotides, the CDR3 is TGTGCCAGCAGCCTGAGGGGGGGCTACGAGCAGTACTTC. This chain uses TRBV5-6 with TRBJ2-7; a weak D match, TRBD2 (7 bases). Per the germline V gene, CDR1 is SGHDT and CDR2 is YYEEEE. The V end lost 4 bases, the J end lost 3 bases, and 11 bases lay between the germline ends. There are 13 residues in the CDR3.

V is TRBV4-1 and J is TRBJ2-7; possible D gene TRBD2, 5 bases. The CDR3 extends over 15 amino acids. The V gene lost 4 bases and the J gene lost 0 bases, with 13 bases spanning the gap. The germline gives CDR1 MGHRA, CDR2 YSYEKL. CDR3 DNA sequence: TGCGCCAGCAGCCGAGCGGCGACAAGCTCCTACGAGCAGTACGTC. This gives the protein CASSRAATSSYEQYV.

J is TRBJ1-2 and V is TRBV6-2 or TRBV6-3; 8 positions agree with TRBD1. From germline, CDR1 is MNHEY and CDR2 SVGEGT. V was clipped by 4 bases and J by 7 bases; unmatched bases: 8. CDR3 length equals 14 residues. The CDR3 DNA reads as TGTGCCAGCAGTTTGGGACAGGTTGACCGTGGCTACACCTTC. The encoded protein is CASSLGQVDRGYTF.